This T cell receptor (beta chain) was documented in a study of early T cells in non-severe SARS-CoV-2 infection. This clonotype was recorded at least ten times. Germline V gives CDR1 KGHSH, CDR2 LQKENI. V lost 6 bases and J lost 6; bases outside the gene matches: 10. The CDR3 is 15 residues long. TCRdb re-analysed the 5' RACE reads in MiXCR, keeping a single row per CDR3 protein. The table includes some 33,000 distinct CDR3 sequences, about 6% detected once. The receptor was derived from an adult who was a healthcare worker with PCR-confirmed SARS-CoV-2 infection or an uninfected control (not recorded which). Specimen: whole blood. The J gene is TRBJ2-1, the V gene TRBV18; 8 bases are a match to TRBD1. This chain's CDR3 is CASSPRTGTANEQFF. CDR3 nucleotide sequence: TGTGCCAGCTCCCCTCGGACAGGGACCGCCAATGAGCAGTTCTTC.